This paragraph covers one T cell receptor beta chain sequence. A J-beta primer mix and a sample-barcoded 5' primer were used in a second PCR of about 6 to 12 cycles. Each TCR beta cDNA got a 12-nucleotide random molecular identifier. TCRdb fed the 5' RACE reads into MiXCR, producing one record per CDR3 protein. The profile covers about a million distinct CDR3 sequences, with approximately 38% appearing a single time and about 12% taken by the ten largest. From germline, CDR1 is SGHTA and CDR2 FQGNSA. With 6 bases removed from V and 11 bases from J, the gap between germline ends came to 19 bases. This CDR3 is built from 13 residues. Isolated PBMCs totaled at least 6 million in each sample. This sample is drawn from a study of blood T cells in healthy people across ages.

J is TRBJ1-1 and V is TRBV7-2; D might be TRBD1 (6 bases). What was sequenced was blood. This TCR came from a man aged 18 to 30 in good health. The chain's CDR3 is CASSRGVGYAAFF. CDR3 DNA: TGTGCCAGCAGTAGGGGGGTCGGGTATGCGGCTTTCTTT.